The subject of this entry is one T cell receptor (beta chain). As yet, its antigen is unknown. With 4 bases clipped from V and 2 bases from J, the junction kept 11 bases outside the gene matches. CDR3 length: 17 residues. Germline CDR1 is MGHRA and CDR2 is YSYEKL. These data are taken from a study of T cells in localized non-small cell lung cancer. Points from the study as a whole: A single tumor region was sequenced, leaving heterogeneity possible. Adjacent lung tissue had a median 57 of the top 100 clones found in the tumor.

Profiling relied on immunoSEQ multiplex PCR, and the TCRdb table lists in-frame clones only, not all of them. The sample lists fewer than 30,000 clones, 84% seen once, with over 4.5% in the top ten. The chain uses TRBV4-1 and TRBJ1-5; 7 nucleotides align to TRBD1. The sample here was peripheral blood mononuclear cells, taken before any cancer treatment. The TCR originated in a man aged 35 to 69 with stage III lung adenocarcinoma. The CDR3 sequence: CASSLQGGLLGNQPQHF. The CDR3 DNA sequence: TGCGCCAGCAGCCTCCAAGGGGGCTTACTGGGCAATCAGCCCCAGCATTTT.